These 9 T cell receptor beta chains share one sample of origin, sequenced in a study of brain T cells in children with intractable seizures. The data were produced by immunoSEQ multiplex PCR, yet TCRdb's version contains in-frame clones alone and is incomplete. Among around 70,000 clones listed, under 95% were seen once. The sequenced sample was peripheral blood, obtained at surgery. The receptors were gathered from a boy younger than two with tuberous sclerosis and intractable seizures.

CDR3 residues: CSVGDVDGYTF. CDR3 nucleotide sequence: TGCAGCGTTGGGGACGTCGATGGCTACACCTTC. The chain couples TRBV29-1 to TRBJ1-2; D is possibly TRBD1 (5 bases). The CDR3 extends over 11 amino acids. V was shortened by 4 bases and J by 6 bases, with 9 bases between the two germline ends. CDR1 and CDR2 (germline): SQVTM, ANQGSEA. The entire variable domain, with the rest obtained from reference TRBV29-1 and TRBJ1-2, is as follows: SAVISQKPSRDICQRGTSLTIQCQVDSQVTMMFWYRQQPGQSLTLIATANQGSEATYESGFVIDKFPISRPNLTFSTLTVSNMSPEDSSIYLCSVGDVDGYTFGSGTRLTVV.

Concerning this clone: An end of the junction differs from the germline gene, which may be a read error. The rearrangement joins TRBV7-7 to TRBJ2-5; TRBD2 matches at 8 bases. This CDR3 spans 15 amino acids. Germline CDR1 reads SSHAT; CDR2 reads FNYEAQ (reference sequence). CDR3 protein: CASSLGLAGIETQYF. As DNA, the CDR3 is TGTGCTAGCAGCTTAGGACTAGCAGGAATCGAGACCCAGTACTTC.

The chain links TRBV9 to TRBJ1-3; 7 nucleotides match TRBD1. Trimming took 2 bases from V and 0 from J; bases not matched to a gene: 11. CDR1 and CDR2 from the germline V gene are SGDLS and YYNGEE. The CDR3 is 18 amino acids. CDR3 sequence reads: CASSVTRTGTASGNTIYF. The CDR3 nucleotides are TGTGCCAGCAGCGTGACCAGAACCGGGACAGCCTCTGGAAACACCATATATTTT.

In its sample, this clone was seen once. The rearrangement links TRBV7-9 to TRBJ2-2; D might be TRBD1 (5 bases). Germline V lookup: CDR1 SEHNR, CDR2 FQNEAQ (reference sequence). CDR3 length: 16 amino acids. Trimming left V 2 bases short and J 1 base short, with 11 bases between. The CDR3 region is CASSLNYRMNTGELFF. The CDR3 nucleotides read TGTGCCAGCAGCTTAAATTACAGGATGAACACCGGGGAGCTGTTTTTT.

This chain connects TRBV5-6 to TRBJ2-3, with 7 bases identical to TRBD2. The germline V gene has CDR1 SGHDT and CDR2 YYEEEE. This CDR3 has 14 residues. V dropped 4 bases and J dropped 1; count of bases not matched to a gene: 3. CDR3 coding DNA: TGTGCCAGCAGCCCTGGACTAGGCACAGATACGCAGTATTTT. Residues: CASSPGLGTDTQYF.

This chain uses TRBV19 with TRBJ1-4, with a possible D match to TRBD1 (5 bases). V lost 3 bases and J lost 13, with 9 bases in between. Per the germline V gene, CDR1 is LNHDA and CDR2 is SQIVND (reference sequence). The CDR3 is 11 amino acids. In DNA form, the CDR3 reads TGTGCCAGTAGTATGGGTGACAGACTGTTTTTT. Amino acids: CASSMGDRLFF.

This chain connects TRBV20-1 to TRBJ1-2; D is undetermined. This CDR3 contains 11 residues. V shed 5 bases and J shed 6 bases, with 10 bases lying between them. Germline lookup yields CDR1 DFQATT and CDR2 SNEGSKA (reference sequence). The CDR3 region has the DNA TGCAGTGCTGATCCTTACGATGGCTACACCTTC. Its translation is CSADPYDGYTF.

V is TRBV7-9 and J is TRBJ2-7, with 9 positions matching TRBD1. This CDR3 has 15 residues. Per the germline V gene, CDR1 is SEHNR and CDR2 is FQNEAQ (reference sequence). J lost 4 bases, V lost 1 base, and 5 bases had no gene match. The CDR3 reads CASSLVKQGAYEQYF. DNA of the CDR3: TGTGCCAGCAGCTTAGTTAAACAGGGGGCGTACGAGCAGTACTTC.

This clone was seen only a few times. The V call is TRBV7-2, the J call TRBJ1-3; D call uncertain. The ends were cut back, 1 base at V and 0 bases at J, with 13 bases in the middle. The CDR3 consists of 17 residues. Germline V gives CDR1 SGHTA, CDR2 FQGNSA. CDR3 coding DNA: TGTGCCAGCAGCTTAGTGTTGGGTTATTCCTCTGGAAACACCATATATTTT. Translated: CASSLVLGYSSGNTIYF.